This T cell receptor (beta chain) was obtained from a study of blood T cell repertoires in COVID-19. Study-wide background: T cells, B-cell-depleted T cells, or PBMCs supplied cDNA or gDNA.

Original analysis: It was from reference gene primer amplification that nucleated cell counts were estimated. Clones were sequenced by immunoSEQ multiplex PCR, and TCRdb holds only the in-frame ones, with some missing. V, J and clone size derive from that table, while D and trimming were established from the DNA sequence. The table lists over 90,000 clones, roughly nine tenths of them singletons, with roughly 3% in the top ten. The germline V and J ends were trimmed by 0 bases and 6 bases, with 15 bases remaining between them. The CDR3 has 15 residues. Germline loops: CDR1 KGHSH, CDR2 LQKENI. The TCR originated in a man aged 45 to 65 in a cohort sampled during active COVID-19. The V call is TRBV18, the J call TRBJ2-7; D ambiguous. The specimen sequenced was peripheral blood. For the CDR3, the DNA is TGTGCCAGCTCACCACCGGCAGGCCTTCTCGGCGAGCAGTACGTC. Residues: CASSPPAGLLGEQYV.